These T cell receptor beta chains were read from a single sample in a study of human T cells and chemical hapten exposure. From the RACE reads, TCRdb called clonotypes with MiXCR, one entry per CDR3 protein. The sample contains fewer than 80,000 distinct CDR3 sequences, around a tenth of which appear only once. Sequenced here: whole blood, sampled in connection with sensitization to the hapten diphenylcyclopropenone (DPC). The receptor set was obtained from a woman aged 45-65 years with alopecia areata. Some clones in this sample may be carry-over from other donors' samples. Both conserved end residues are part of each CDR3. The D gene is left open where the match is weak. Clone size is stated in some rows and not others, as once, few, many or a class when expanded.

J: TRBJ2-5; D: -; size: few; V: TRBV25-1; length: 16; DNA: TGTGCCAGCAGTGACTGGGGCGACAGCTCTCAAGAGACCCAGTACTTC; CDR3: CASSDWGDSSQETQYF
J: TRBJ2-7; D: -; size: many; V: TRBV20-1; length: 14; DNA: TGCAGTGCTAGAGATGGAGGGGGAACCTACGAGCAGTACTTC; CDR3: CSARDGGGTYEQYF
J: TRBJ2-5; D: TRBD2; size: few; V: TRBV7-9; length: 15; DNA: TGTGCCAGCAGCTCCTTACTAGCGGGAGGCGAGACCCAGTACTTC; CDR3: CASSSLLAGGETQYF
J: TRBJ2-1; D: -; size: -; V: TRBV10-2; length: 13; DNA: TGCGCCAGCAGTGGTACGATTGACAATGAGCAGTTCTTC; CDR3: CASSGTIDNEQFF
J: TRBJ1-1; D: TRBD1; size: few; V: TRBV6-6; length: 16; DNA: TGTGCCAGCAGTTACTATGGGACAGCTGCGAACACTGAAGCTTTCTTT; CDR3: CASSYYGTAANTEAFF
J: TRBJ2-7; D: -; size: few; V: TRBV7-2; length: 13; DNA: TGTGCCAGCAGCCGACGAGCTAGCGACGAGCAGTACTTC; CDR3: CASSRRASDEQYF
J: TRBJ2-1; D: -; size: many; V: TRBV24-1; length: 12; DNA: TGTGCCACCGGGGGCTCCTACAATGAGCAGTTCTTC; CDR3: CATGGSYNEQFF
J: TRBJ1-5; D: -; size: few; V: TRBV12-3/TRBV12-4; length: 14; DNA: TGTGCCAGCAGTCTACAGGGTTCCGGGCAGCCCCAGCATTTT; CDR3: CASSLQGSGQPQHF
J: TRBJ1-3; D: -; size: few; V: TRBV7-2; length: 16; DNA: TGTGCCAGCAGCGGGTGGAGAGCAATCTCTGGAAACACCATATATTTT; CDR3: CASSGWRAISGNTIYF
J: TRBJ1-2; D: TRBD1; size: few; V: TRBV12-3/TRBV12-4; length: 15; DNA: TGTGCCAGCCGTCCCTGGGGACAGGGGAACTATGGCTACACCTTC; CDR3: CASRPWGQGNYGYTF
J: TRBJ2-1; D: -; size: few; V: TRBV5-1; length: 14; DNA: TGCGCCAGCAGCAACGGACAGCTTGGAAATGAGCAGTTCTTC; CDR3: CASSNGQLGNEQFF
J: TRBJ1-5; D: TRBD1; size: many; V: TRBV6-1; length: 14; DNA: TGTGCCAGCCTCGCAGGGACAGGGGATCAGCCCCAGCATTTT; CDR3: CASLAGTGDQPQHF
J: TRBJ1-2; D: -; size: many; V: TRBV29-1; length: 14; DNA: TGCAGCGTTGACGAGTACAGGACCACGAGAGGCTACACCTTC; CDR3: CSVDEYRTTRGYTF
J: TRBJ2-2; D: -; size: once; V: TRBV2; length: 18; DNA: -; CDR3: CASTSFGTGNLGTGELLF
J: TRBJ1-2; D: TRBD1; size: -; V: TRBV7-9; length: 14; DNA: TGTGCCAGCAGCCCCGACAGGGGACTCTATGGCTACACCTTC; CDR3: CASSPDRGLYGYTF
J: TRBJ2-7; D: TRBD2; size: many; V: TRBV29-1; length: 14; DNA: TGCAGCGTAGCCCTAGCGGGAGAGGTATACGAGCAGTACTTC; CDR3: CSVALAGEVYEQYF
J: TRBJ2-2; D: TRBD2; size: -; V: TRBV29-1; length: 15; DNA: TGCAGCGTTATCCCGGGACTAGCTAACACCGGGGAGCTGTTTTTT; CDR3: CSVIPGLANTGELFF
J: TRBJ2-7; D: TRBD2; size: -; V: TRBV7-6; length: 15; DNA: TGTGCCAGCAGCCCCGAGGGAGGGAACACCTACGAGCAGTACTTC; CDR3: CASSPEGGNTYEQYF
J: TRBJ1-6; D: -; size: -; V: TRBV10-2; length: 18; DNA: TGCGCCAGCAGCGAGTACCCCCTCGGGGGCTCCTATAATTCACCCCTCCACTTT; CDR3: CASSEYPLGGSYNSPLHF
J: TRBJ1-5; D: -; size: few; V: TRBV27; length: 17; DNA: TGTGCCAGCAGTTTTGGGACTACATTTTCGGGCAATCAGCCCCAGCATTTT; CDR3: CASSFGTTFSGNQPQHF
J: TRBJ1-1; D: TRBD1; size: -; V: TRBV7-2; length: 13; DNA: TGTGCCAGCAGCTCCTGGACAGGGGGTGAAGCTTTCTTT; CDR3: CASSSWTGGEAFF
J: TRBJ1-3; D: TRBD1; size: -; V: TRBV5-1; length: 14; DNA: TGCGCCAGCAGCATTGGACAGGGCCAAAACACCATATATTTT; CDR3: CASSIGQGQNTIYF
J: TRBJ1-1; D: -; size: many; V: TRBV29-1; length: 11; DNA: TGCAGCGCCAGTTCGAACACTGAAGCTTTCTTT; CDR3: CSASSNTEAFF
J: TRBJ1-2; D: -; size: many; V: TRBV3-1; length: 13; DNA: TGTGCCAGCAGCCATAGGGCAGGGAGTGGCTACACCTTC; CDR3: CASSHRAGSGYTF
J: TRBJ2-3; D: TRBD2; size: many; V: TRBV19; length: 16; DNA: TGTGCCAGTAGTATAGTAGCGGGAGGGCTCACAGATACGCAGTATTTT; CDR3: CASSIVAGGLTDTQYF
J: TRBJ1-1; D: -; size: many; V: TRBV19; length: 12; DNA: TGTGCCAGTAGTACCAGGCGGACTGAAGCTTTCTTT; CDR3: CASSTRRTEAFF
J: TRBJ2-5; D: -; size: -; V: TRBV12-3/TRBV12-4; length: 16; DNA: TGTGCCAGCACCCCGCCGGTGGCCCTGGGACAAGAGACCCAGTACTTC; CDR3: CASTPPVALGQETQYF
J: TRBJ2-1; D: TRBD2; size: few; V: TRBV5-6; length: 15; DNA: TGTGCCAGCAGCTTGGTGACTAGCGGAGACAATGAGCAGTTCTTC; CDR3: CASSLVTSGDNEQFF
J: TRBJ2-5; D: -; size: many; V: TRBV5-1; length: 15; DNA: TGCGCCAGCAGCTTGTCGCTAGGCGCCCAAGAGACCCAGTACTTC; CDR3: CASSLSLGAQETQYF
J: TRBJ1-4; D: -; size: many; V: TRBV11-2; length: 13; DNA: TGTGCCAGCAGCTCGTCCCCGGGGAATCGACTGTTTTTT; CDR3: CASSSSPGNRLFF
J: TRBJ2-7; D: -; size: few; V: TRBV11-2; length: 13; DNA: TGTGCCAGCAGCTTGGGGTTTTTCTACGAGCAGTACTTC; CDR3: CASSLGFFYEQYF
J: TRBJ2-3; D: -; size: -; V: TRBV5-5; length: 14; DNA: TGTGCCAGCAGCGCACTAGACCGGGCTGATACGCAGTATTTT; CDR3: CASSALDRADTQYF
J: TRBJ1-4; D: -; size: few; V: TRBV12-3/TRBV12-4; length: 14; DNA: TGTGCCAGCAGTTTAGCGCTCGGACCACAAAAACTGTTTTTT; CDR3: CASSLALGPQKLFF
J: TRBJ2-7; D: -; size: -; V: TRBV20-1; length: 14; DNA: TGCAGTGCTAACCGGGACGCCAACCTGGGCGAGCAGTACTTC; CDR3: CSANRDANLGEQYF
J: TRBJ1-1; D: -; size: -; V: TRBV4-2; length: 14; DNA: TGTGCCAGCAGCTTAAGAGGACCGAACACTGAAGCTTTCTTT; CDR3: CASSLRGPNTEAFF
J: TRBJ2-7; D: TRBD1; size: many; V: TRBV5-1; length: 15; DNA: TGCGCCAGCACCCCCTCCGGGACAGGGGTCTTCGAGCAGTACTTC; CDR3: CASTPSGTGVFEQYF
J: TRBJ2-7; D: TRBD2; size: -; V: TRBV7-2; length: 15; DNA: TGTGCCAGCAGCTTCCGCTCCGGGACTACCTACGAGCAGTACTTC; CDR3: CASSFRSGTTYEQYF
J: TRBJ2-1; D: TRBD2; size: -; V: TRBV7-8; length: 18; DNA: TGTGCCAGCAGCCCGCTGGGGCTAGCGGGAGGTCTGTTAGGAGAGCAGTTCTTC; CDR3: CASSPLGLAGGLLGEQFF
J: TRBJ2-1; D: -; size: many; V: TRBV14; length: 13; DNA: TGTGCCAGCAGCCCCGGGACACGGAATGAGCAGTTCTTC; CDR3: CASSPGTRNEQFF
J: TRBJ2-7; D: -; size: many; V: TRBV5-6; length: 14; DNA: TGTGCCAGCAGCCTGACGGGGTATTCCTACGAGCAGTACTTC; CDR3: CASSLTGYSYEQYF
J: TRBJ1-1; D: -; size: -; V: TRBV29-1; length: 12; DNA: TGCAGCGTTGGTCAGGGAGGGACTGAAGCTTTCTTT; CDR3: CSVGQGGTEAFF
J: TRBJ2-1; D: -; size: many; V: TRBV10-3; length: 16; DNA: TGTGCCATCAGTGAGTCGATGGCGGGAAGCTACAATGAGCAGTTCTTC; CDR3: CAISESMAGSYNEQFF
J: TRBJ2-3; D: -; size: many; V: TRBV29-1; length: 13; DNA: TGCAGCTTCTACAGGGTGGCAGCAGATACGCAGTATTTT; CDR3: CSFYRVAADTQYF
J: TRBJ2-7; D: -; size: many; V: TRBV7-2; length: 14; DNA: TGTGCCAGCAGCCCCACCCGAGGGGTCCACGAGCAGTACTTC; CDR3: CASSPTRGVHEQYF
J: TRBJ1-2; D: -; size: -; V: TRBV29-1; length: 11; DNA: TGCAGCGTCGAGGGCAGGTACGGCTACACCTTC; CDR3: CSVEGRYGYTF
J: TRBJ1-2; D: -; size: many; V: TRBV7-8; length: 13; DNA: TGTGCCAGCAGTCCTGGGGCAGGCTCTGGCTACACCTTC; CDR3: CASSPGAGSGYTF
J: TRBJ2-1; D: -; size: few; V: TRBV7-3; length: 16; DNA: TGTGCCAGCAACCCCACCGGGCCCGGACCGTACAATGAGCAGTTCTTC; CDR3: CASNPTGPGPYNEQFF
J: TRBJ2-1; D: -; size: few; V: TRBV2; length: 10; DNA: TGTGCCAGTTTATACAATGAGCAGTTCTTC; CDR3: CASLYNEQFF
J: TRBJ2-7; D: TRBD2; size: many; V: TRBV29-1; length: 16; DNA: TGCAGCGTTGTGGGGACTAGCGGGAGCCAGGCGTACGAGCAGTACTTC; CDR3: CSVVGTSGSQAYEQYF
J: TRBJ1-2; D: -; size: -; V: TRBV2; length: 15; DNA: TGTGCCAGCAGTGAATCTTCTTCGCGGGCATATGGCTACACCTTC; CDR3: CASSESSSRAYGYTF
J: TRBJ1-6; D: -; size: many; V: TRBV3-1; length: 15; DNA: TGTGCCAGCAGCCGGAGCGGACTCAATAATTCACCCCTCCACTTT; CDR3: CASSRSGLNNSPLHF
J: TRBJ1-2; D: TRBD1; size: many; V: TRBV19; length: 14; DNA: TGTGCCAGTAGTCGGCCGGGACAGGGCTATGGCTACACCTTC; CDR3: CASSRPGQGYGYTF
J: TRBJ1-5; D: -; size: many; V: TRBV19; length: 15; DNA: TGTGCCAGTAGTATCAACGGTTATAGCAATCAGCCCCAGCATTTT; CDR3: CASSINGYSNQPQHF
J: TRBJ1-1; D: -; size: -; V: TRBV29-1; length: 14; DNA: TGCAGCGTTGAAGATACAGCAGGGAGCACTGAAGCTTTCTTT; CDR3: CSVEDTAGSTEAFF